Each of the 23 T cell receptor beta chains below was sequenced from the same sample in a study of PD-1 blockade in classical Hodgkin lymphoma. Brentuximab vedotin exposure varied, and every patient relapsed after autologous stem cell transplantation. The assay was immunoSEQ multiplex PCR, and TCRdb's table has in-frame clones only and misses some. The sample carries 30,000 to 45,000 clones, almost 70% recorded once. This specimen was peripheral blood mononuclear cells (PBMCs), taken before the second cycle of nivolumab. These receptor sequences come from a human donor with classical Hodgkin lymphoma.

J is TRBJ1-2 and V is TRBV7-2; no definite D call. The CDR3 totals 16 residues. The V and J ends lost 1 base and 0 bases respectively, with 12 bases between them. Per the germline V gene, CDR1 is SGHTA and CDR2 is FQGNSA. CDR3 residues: CASSLDPRSTNYGYTF. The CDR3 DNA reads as TGTGCCAGCAGCTTAGACCCCAGGTCCACTAACTATGGCTACACCTTC.

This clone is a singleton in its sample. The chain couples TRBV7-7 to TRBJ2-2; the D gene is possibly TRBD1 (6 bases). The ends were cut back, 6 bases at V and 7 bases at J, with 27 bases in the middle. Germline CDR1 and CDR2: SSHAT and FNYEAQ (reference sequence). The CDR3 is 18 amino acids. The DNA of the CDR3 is TGTGCCAGCAGACGAATGCAGGGGTCCATCTTAGATAGCGGGGAGCTGTTTTTT. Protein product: CASRRMQGSILDSGELFF.

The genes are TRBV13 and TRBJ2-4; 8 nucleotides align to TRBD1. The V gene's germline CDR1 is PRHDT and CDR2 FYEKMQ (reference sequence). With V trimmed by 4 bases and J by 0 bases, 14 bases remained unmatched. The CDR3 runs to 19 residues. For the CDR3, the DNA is TGTGCCAGCAGCTCCACCTCGGTCCAGGGGGCTTTAGCCAAAAACATTCAGTACTTC. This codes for CASSSTSVQGALAKNIQYF.

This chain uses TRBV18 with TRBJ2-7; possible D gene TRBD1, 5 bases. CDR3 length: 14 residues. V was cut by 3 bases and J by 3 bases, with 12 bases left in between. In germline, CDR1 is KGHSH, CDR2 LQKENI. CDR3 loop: CASSPNPGNYEQYF. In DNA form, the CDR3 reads TGTGCCAGCTCACCTAATCCAGGGAACTACGAGCAGTACTTC.

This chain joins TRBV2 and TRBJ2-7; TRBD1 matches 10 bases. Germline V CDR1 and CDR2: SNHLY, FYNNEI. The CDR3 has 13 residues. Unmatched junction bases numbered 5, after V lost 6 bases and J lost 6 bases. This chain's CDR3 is CASRRQGASEQYF. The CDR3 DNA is TGTGCCAGCAGGAGACAGGGGGCTAGCGAGCAGTACTTC.

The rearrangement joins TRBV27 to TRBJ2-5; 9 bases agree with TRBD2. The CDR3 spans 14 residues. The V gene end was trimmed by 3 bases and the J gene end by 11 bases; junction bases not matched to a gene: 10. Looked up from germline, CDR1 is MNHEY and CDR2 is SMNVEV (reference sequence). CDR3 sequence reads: CASSFFAGGLGQYF. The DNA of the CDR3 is TGTGCCAGCAGTTTTTTTGCGGGAGGGCTCGGGCAGTACTTC.

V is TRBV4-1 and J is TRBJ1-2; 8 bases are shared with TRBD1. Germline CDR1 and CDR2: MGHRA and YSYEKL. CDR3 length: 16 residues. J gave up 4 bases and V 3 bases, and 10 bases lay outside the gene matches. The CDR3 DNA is TGCGCCAGCAGCCAGAGAAGGACAGGGCTCGTCTATGGCTACACCTTC. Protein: CASSQRRTGLVYGYTF.

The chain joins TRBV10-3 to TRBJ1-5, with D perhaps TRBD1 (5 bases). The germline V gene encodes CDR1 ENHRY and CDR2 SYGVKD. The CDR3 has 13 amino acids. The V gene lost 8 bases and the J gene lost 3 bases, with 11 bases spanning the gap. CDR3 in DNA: TGTGCCATCGTCGCAGGGCCCAATCAGCCCCAGCATTTT. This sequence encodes CAIVAGPNQPQHF.

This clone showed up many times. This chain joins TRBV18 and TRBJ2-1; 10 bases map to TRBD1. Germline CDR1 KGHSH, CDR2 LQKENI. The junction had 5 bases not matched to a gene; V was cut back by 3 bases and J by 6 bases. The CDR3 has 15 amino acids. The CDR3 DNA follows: TGTGCCAGCTCACCCCGACAGGGGGCCGGCAATGAGCAGTTCTTC. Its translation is CASSPRQGAGNEQFF.

The CDR3 here is CASRLGQLMNTEAFF. The CDR3 bases are TGTGCCAGCAGGCTTGGACAGTTAATGAACACTGAAGCTTTCTTT. The chain recombines TRBV7-2 with TRBJ1-1; a possible D gene is TRBD1 (6 bases). V was pared by 6 bases and J by 0 bases, with 14 bases between. The germline gives CDR1 SGHTA, CDR2 FQGNSA. CDR3 length equals 15 residues.

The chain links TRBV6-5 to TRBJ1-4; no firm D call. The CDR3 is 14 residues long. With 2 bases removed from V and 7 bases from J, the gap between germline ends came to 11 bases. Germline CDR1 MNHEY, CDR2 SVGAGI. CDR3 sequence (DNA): TGTGCCAGCAGTTACGAATTCTTCGGTGAAAAACTGTTTTTT. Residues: CASSYEFFGEKLFF.

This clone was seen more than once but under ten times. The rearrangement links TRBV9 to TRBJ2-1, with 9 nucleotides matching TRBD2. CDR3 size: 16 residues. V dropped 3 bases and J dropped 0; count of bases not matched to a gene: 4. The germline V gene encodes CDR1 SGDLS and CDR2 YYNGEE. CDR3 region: CASSGSGGSSYNEQFF. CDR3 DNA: TGTGCCAGCAGCGGTAGCGGGGGTAGCTCCTACAATGAGCAGTTCTTC.

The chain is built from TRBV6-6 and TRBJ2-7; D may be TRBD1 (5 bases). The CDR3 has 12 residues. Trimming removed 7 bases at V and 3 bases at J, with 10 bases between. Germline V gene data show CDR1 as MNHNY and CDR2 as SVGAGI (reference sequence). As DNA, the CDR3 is TGTGCCAGCACCGGGCAGGGCTACGAGCAGTACTTC. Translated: CASTGQGYEQYF.

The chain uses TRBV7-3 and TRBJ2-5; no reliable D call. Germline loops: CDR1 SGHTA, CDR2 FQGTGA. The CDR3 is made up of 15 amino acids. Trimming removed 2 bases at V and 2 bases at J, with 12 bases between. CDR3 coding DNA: TGTGCCAGCAGCTTAGTAGGGTTGGGGCAAGAGACCCAGTACTTC. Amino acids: CASSLVGLGQETQYF. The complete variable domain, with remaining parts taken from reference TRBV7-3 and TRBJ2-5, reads GAGVSQTPSNKVTEKGKYVELRCDPISGHTALYWYRQSLGQGPEFLIYFQGTGAADDSGLPNDRFFAVRPEGSVSTLKIQRTERGDSAVYLCASSLVGLGQETQYFGPGTRLLVL.

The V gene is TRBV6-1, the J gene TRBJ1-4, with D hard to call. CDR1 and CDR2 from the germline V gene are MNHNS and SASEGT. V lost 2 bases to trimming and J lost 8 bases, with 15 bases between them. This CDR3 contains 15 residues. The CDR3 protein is CASSESRWSSEKLFF. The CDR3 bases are TGTGCCAGCAGTGAAAGTCGGTGGTCGTCCGAAAAACTGTTTTTT.

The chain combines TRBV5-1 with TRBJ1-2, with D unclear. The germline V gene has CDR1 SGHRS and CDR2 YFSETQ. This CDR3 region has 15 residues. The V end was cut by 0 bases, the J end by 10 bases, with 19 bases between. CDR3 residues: CASSLAVSGLHLYTF. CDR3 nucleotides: TGCGCCAGCAGCTTGGCCGTGTCTGGGCTTCACCTCTACACCTTC.

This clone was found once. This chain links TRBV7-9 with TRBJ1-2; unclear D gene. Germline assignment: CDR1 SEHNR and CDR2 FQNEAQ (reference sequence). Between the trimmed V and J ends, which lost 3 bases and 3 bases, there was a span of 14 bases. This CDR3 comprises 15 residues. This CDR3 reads CASSLESNGYYGYTF. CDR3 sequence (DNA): TGTGCCAGCAGCTTGGAAAGTAACGGCTACTATGGCTACACCTTC.

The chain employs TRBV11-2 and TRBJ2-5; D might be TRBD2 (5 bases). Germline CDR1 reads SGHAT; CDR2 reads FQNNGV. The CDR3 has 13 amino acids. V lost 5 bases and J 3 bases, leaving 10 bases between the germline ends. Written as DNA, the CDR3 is TGTGCCAGCAGCCCCCTCGGGGAAGAGACCCAGTACTTC. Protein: CASSPLGEETQYF.

The chain's CDR3 is CASSYQKRQTGKAFF. The CDR3, as DNA: TGTGCCAGCAGTTACCAAAAACGACAGACAGGAAAAGCTTTCTTT. J is TRBJ1-1 and V is TRBV6-5; D is possibly TRBD1 (6 bases). The CDR3 has 15 residues. V dropped 2 bases and J dropped 9 bases, with 19 bases sitting between them. CDR1 is MNHEY, CDR2 SVGAGI, per germline.

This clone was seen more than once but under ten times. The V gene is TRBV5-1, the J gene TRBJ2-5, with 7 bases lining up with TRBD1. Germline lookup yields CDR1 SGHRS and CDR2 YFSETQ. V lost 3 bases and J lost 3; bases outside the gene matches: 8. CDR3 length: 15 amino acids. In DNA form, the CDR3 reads TGCGCCAGCAGCTCGGCAGGGGGTGGGGAAGAGACCCAGTACTTC. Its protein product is CASSSAGGGEETQYF. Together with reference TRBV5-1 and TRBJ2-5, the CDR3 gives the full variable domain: KAGVTQTPRYLIKTRGQQVTLSCSPISGHRSVSWYQQTPGQGLQFLFEYFSETQRNKGNFPGRFSGRQFSNSRSEMNVSTLELGDSALYLCASSSAGGGEETQYFGPGTRLLVL.

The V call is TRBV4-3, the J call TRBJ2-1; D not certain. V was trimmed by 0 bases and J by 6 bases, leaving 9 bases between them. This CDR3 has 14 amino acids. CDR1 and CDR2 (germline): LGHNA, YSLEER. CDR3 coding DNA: TGCGCCAGCAGCCAAGAAAGGAGAAGCAATGAGCAGTTCTTC. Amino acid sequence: CASSQERRSNEQFF.

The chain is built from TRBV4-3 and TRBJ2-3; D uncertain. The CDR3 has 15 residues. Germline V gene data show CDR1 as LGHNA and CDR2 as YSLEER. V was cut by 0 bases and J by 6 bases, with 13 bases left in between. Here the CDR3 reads CASSQDFIASDTQYF. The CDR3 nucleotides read TGCGCCAGCAGCCAAGATTTTATAGCTTCGGATACGCAGTATTTT.

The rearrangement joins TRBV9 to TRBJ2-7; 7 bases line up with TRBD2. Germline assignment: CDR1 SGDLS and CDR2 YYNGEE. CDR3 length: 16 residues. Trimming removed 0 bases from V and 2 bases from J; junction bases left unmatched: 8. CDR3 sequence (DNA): TGTGCCAGCAGCGTAGATGGCGGGACTACGACCTACGAGCAGTACTTC. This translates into CASSVDGGTTTYEQYF. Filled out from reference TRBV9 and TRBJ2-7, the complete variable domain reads DSGVTQTPKHLITATGQRVTLRCSPRSGDLSVYWYQQSLDQGLQFLIQYYNGEERAKGNILERFSAQQFPDLHSELNLSSLELGDSALYFCASSVDGGTTTYEQYFGPGTRLTVT.